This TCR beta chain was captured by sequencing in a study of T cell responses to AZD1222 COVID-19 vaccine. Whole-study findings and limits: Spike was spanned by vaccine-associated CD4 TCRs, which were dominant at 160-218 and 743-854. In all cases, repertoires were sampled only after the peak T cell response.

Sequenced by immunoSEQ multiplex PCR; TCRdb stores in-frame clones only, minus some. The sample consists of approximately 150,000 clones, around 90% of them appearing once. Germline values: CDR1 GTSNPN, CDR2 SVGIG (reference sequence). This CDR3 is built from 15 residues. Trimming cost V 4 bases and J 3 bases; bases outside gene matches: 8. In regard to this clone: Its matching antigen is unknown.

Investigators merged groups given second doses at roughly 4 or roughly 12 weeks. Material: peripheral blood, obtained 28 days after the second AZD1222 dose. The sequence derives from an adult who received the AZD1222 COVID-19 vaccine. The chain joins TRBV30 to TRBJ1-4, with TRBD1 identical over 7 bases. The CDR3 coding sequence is TGTGCCTGGACCCAATCGACAGGGCCTAATGAAAAACTGTTTTTT. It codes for CAWTQSTGPNEKLFF.